This passage covers 25 T cell receptor beta chains from one sample sequenced in a study of blood T cell repertoires in COVID-19. Sequencing used immunoSEQ multiplex PCR; TCRdb keeps in-frame clones, though not all of them. The sample has some 120,000 clones, roughly three quarters seen once; the top ten hold 7.9%. What was sequenced was peripheral blood. These receptors all come from a human donor in a cohort sampled during active COVID-19.

J is TRBJ2-5 and V is TRBV2; D not resolved. Trimming pared 5 bases from V and 4 bases from J, leaving 17 bases between. Germline CDR1 reads SNHLY; CDR2 reads FYNNEI. This CDR3 is 15 amino acids long. The CDR3 is CASSLDKSYRETQYF. CDR3 coding DNA: TGTGCCAGCAGTTTAGATAAAAGTTATCGAGAGACCCAGTACTTC.

The chain is built from TRBV6-2 or TRBV6-3 and TRBJ2-5, with D hard to call. The CDR3 has 15 amino acids. Germline loops: CDR1 MNHEY, CDR2 SVGEGT. Deletions cut 2 bases from V and 3 bases from J, with 13 bases between. The CDR3 loop reads CASSYGAAVKETQYF. CDR3 coding DNA: TGTGCCAGCAGTTACGGAGCCGCCGTAAAAGAGACCCAGTACTTC.

The J gene is TRBJ1-5, the V gene TRBV10-2, with 8 bases lining up with TRBD1. There are 14 residues in the CDR3. CDR1 and CDR2 (germline): WSHSY, SAAADI. The J segment lost 4 bases and the V segment lost 4 bases, leaving 3 bases of the junction unmatched. The CDR3, as DNA: TGCGCCAGCAGTGGACAGGGGCGGAATCAGCCCCAGCATTTT. This translates into CASSGQGRNQPQHF.

The chain uses TRBV7-8 and TRBJ2-1, with TRBD2 identical over 12 bases. CDR3 length equals 16 residues. From germline, CDR1 is SGHVS and CDR2 FQNEAQ. Unmatched junction bases numbered 4, after V lost 2 bases and J lost 5 bases. This CDR3 reads CASSLLLAGGHNEQFF. In DNA, the CDR3 is TGTGCCAGCAGCTTATTACTAGCGGGGGGCCACAATGAGCAGTTCTTC.

The chain recombines TRBV19 with TRBJ2-7; D is perhaps TRBD2 (5 bases). V was trimmed by 5 bases and J by 5 bases, leaving 10 bases between them. The CDR3 contains 12 residues. The germline CDR1 and CDR2 sequences are LNHDA and SQIVND (reference sequence). The CDR3 DNA is TGTGCCAGTAGTCCCGCCGGGGACGAGCAGTACTTC. Translated: CASSPAGDEQYF.

This chain uses TRBV28 with TRBJ2-7; 7 bases line up with TRBD1. The CDR3 runs to 14 residues. Germline V lookup: CDR1 MDHEN, CDR2 SYDVKM. With V trimmed by 5 bases and J by 5 bases, 9 bases remained unmatched. CDR3: CASSRQGPRHEQYF. CDR3 coding DNA: TGTGCCAGCAGTCGACAGGGCCCTCGTCACGAGCAGTACTTC.

As for this clone: Here the CDR3 omits its conserved ending phenylalanine or tryptophan, so a read error is the likely source. The DNA is left out, because the CDR3 cannot be placed on it with certainty; the CDR3 is given as TCRdb lists it. V usage is TRBV21-1 and J usage is TRBJ1-3; the table names TRBD1, a call not compared with the DNA. TRBV21-1 is a recognized pseudogene. With termini counted, the CDR3 has 9 amino acids. The CDR3 sequence: CASSKWANG.

J is TRBJ1-2 and V is TRBV30, with unresolved D. This CDR3 contains 11 residues. V was pared by 5 bases and J by 4 bases, with 8 bases between. Germline-derived CDR1 and CDR2 are GTSNPN and SVGIG (reference sequence). For the CDR3, the DNA is TGTGCCTGGGAAGCGGGCTATGGCTACACCTTC. This translates into CAWEAGYGYTF.

This rearrangement joins TRBV3-1 (or the pseudogene TRBV3-2) to TRBJ2-5; 10 bases match TRBD2. This CDR3 spans 16 amino acids. Unmatched junction bases numbered 7, after V lost 4 bases and J lost 2 bases. Germline CDR1 is LGHDT and CDR2 is YNNKEL (reference sequence). The DNA for the CDR3 is TGTGCCAGCAGCCGGGGGCGGACTAGCGGACAAGAGACCCAGTACTTC. This codes for CASSRGRTSGQETQYF.

The chain links TRBV7-9 to TRBJ2-3; TRBD2 matches at 12 bases. This CDR3 is 17 amino acids long. V dropped 4 bases and J dropped 3; count of bases not matched to a gene: 8. In germline, CDR1 is SEHNR, CDR2 FQNEAQ (reference sequence). The CDR3 here is CASSSLTSGGPTDTQYF. CDR3 bases: TGTGCCAGCAGCTCTTTGACTAGCGGGGGCCCAACAGATACGCAGTATTTT.

The chain uses TRBV19 and TRBJ2-7, with TRBD1 identical over 12 bases. The germline V gene has CDR1 LNHDA and CDR2 SQIVND (reference sequence). This CDR3 is built from 14 residues. The V and J ends lost 8 bases and 6 bases, in that order; junction bases with no gene match: 8. The CDR3 nucleotides read TGTGCCAGTGAAGACCGGGACAGGGGGCCCGAGCAGTACTTC. Encoded protein: CASEDRDRGPEQYF.

This rearrangement joins TRBV3-1 (or the pseudogene TRBV3-2) to TRBJ2-3; D unresolved. The CDR3 extends over 14 amino acids. CDR1 and CDR2 from the germline V gene are LGHDT and YNNKEL (reference sequence). Trimming took 2 bases from V and 4 from J, leaving 10 bases between them. For the CDR3, the DNA is TGTGCCAGCAGCCAATTGGAGTCGGCAGATACGCAGTATTTT. This codes for CASSQLESADTQYF.

The chain carries TRBV4-2 and TRBJ2-7; 12 bases fit TRBD2. Per the germline V gene, CDR1 is LGHNA and CDR2 is YNFKEQ. Germline trimming cut 0 bases from V and 4 bases from J; bases unmatched to any gene: 4. The CDR3 loop spans 16 amino acids. CDR3 in DNA: TGTGCCAGCAGCCAAGAGGCTAGCGGGGGGGGGTACGAGCAGTACTTC. Encoded protein: CASSQEASGGGYEQYF.

The V gene is TRBV10-3, the J gene TRBJ1-2; 8 bases are shared with TRBD1. Germline lookup yields CDR1 ENHRY and CDR2 SYGVKD. The CDR3 extends over 17 amino acids. Trimming cost V 6 bases and J 0 bases; bases outside gene matches: 12. The CDR3: CAISPPTLQGANYGYTF. The CDR3 DNA reads as TGTGCCATCAGCCCTCCCACCCTACAGGGGGCTAACTATGGCTACACCTTC.

The chain has TRBV4-2 and TRBJ2-5; 10 positions agree with TRBD2. The germline CDR1 and CDR2 sequences are LGHNA and YNFKEQ. V lost 1 base to trimming and J lost 2 bases; unmatched junction nucleotides: 13. The CDR3 runs 19 residues. CDR3 amino acids: CASSQVLAGVRGVQETQYF. CDR3 nucleotide sequence: TGTGCCAGCAGCCAAGTTCTAGCGGGAGTCCGGGGGGTACAAGAGACCCAGTACTTC.

The CDR3 DNA is TGTGCCAGCAGTCCCGCCTCGCGGCAGGGCTACACCTTC. Translating it yields CASSPASRQGYTF. The chain recombines TRBV12-3 or TRBV12-4 with TRBJ1-2; unclear D gene. The V gene lost 5 bases and the J gene lost 8 bases, with 15 bases spanning the gap. This CDR3 has 13 amino acids.

The rearrangement joins TRBV3-1 (or the pseudogene TRBV3-2) to TRBJ1-1; perhaps TRBD1 as D (5 bases). V was pared by 1 base and J by 3 bases, with 15 bases between. CDR1 and CDR2 (germline): LGHDT, YNNKEL (reference sequence). This CDR3 is built from 16 residues. This CDR3 reads CASSQGGVEGDTEAFF. DNA of the CDR3: TGTGCCAGCAGCCAAGGCGGGGTTGAAGGGGACACTGAAGCTTTCTTT.

This chain links TRBV11-3 with TRBJ2-4, with D perhaps matching TRBD1 (5 bases). The germline V gene encodes CDR1 SGHNT and CDR2 YENEEA. V lost 3 bases and J lost 5, with 8 bases in between. The CDR3 spans 13 residues. CDR3: CASSFGRENIQYF. As DNA, the CDR3 is TGTGCCAGCAGCTTTGGCAGGGAAAACATTCAGTACTTC.

The genes are TRBV28 and TRBJ1-1, with D tentatively TRBD1 (5 bases). Trimming took off 2 bases at V and 0 bases at J, with 16 bases between the two ends. Germline values: CDR1 MDHEN, CDR2 SYDVKM. The CDR3 is 17 amino acids. The CDR3 loop is CASSLGRGLPMNTEAFF. CDR3 bases: TGTGCCAGCAGTTTAGGGAGGGGACTACCGATGAACACTGAAGCTTTCTTT.

The gene calls are TRBV7-8 and TRBJ2-7; 9 bases are a match to TRBD1. Looked up from germline, CDR1 is SGHVS and CDR2 is FQNEAQ. This CDR3 contains 15 residues. The trim removed 5 bases at V and 5 bases at J, leaving 10 bases unmatched. The CDR3: CASSNTGTGQNEQYF. The CDR3 nucleotides read TGTGCCAGCAGCAATACCGGGACAGGGCAAAACGAGCAGTACTTC.

The chain combines TRBV3-1 (or the pseudogene TRBV3-2) with TRBJ1-1, with no clear D. The CDR3 is 13 residues long. Trimming cost V 1 base and J 3 bases, with 6 bases left between them. CDR1 LGHDT and CDR2 YNNKEL come from the germline V gene (reference sequence). The CDR3 DNA is TGTGCCAGCAGCCAAGTGGAGTACACTGAAGCTTTCTTT. Its protein is CASSQVEYTEAFF.

The V gene is TRBV4-1, the J gene TRBJ2-7, with TRBD1 matching over 9 bases. This CDR3 comprises 15 residues. V shed 2 bases, J shed 4 bases, and the junction held 6 bases outside the gene matches. Germline assignment: CDR1 MGHRA and CDR2 YSYEKL. The CDR3 spells CASSQSGTGIYEQYF. The CDR3, as DNA: TGCGCCAGCAGCCAATCCGGGACAGGGATTTACGAGCAGTACTTC.

The CDR3 here is CAISESTSGYEQYF. In DNA form, the CDR3 reads TGTGCCATCAGTGAGTCAACTAGCGGTTACGAGCAGTACTTC. The chain employs TRBV10-3 and TRBJ2-7; 8 bases map to TRBD2. J gave up 4 bases and V 0 bases, and 2 bases lay outside the gene matches. Germline CDR1 ENHRY, CDR2 SYGVKD. The CDR3 is 14 residues long.

The chain uses TRBV3-1 (or the pseudogene TRBV3-2) and TRBJ2-5; possibly TRBD2 for D (5 bases). Trimming pared 0 bases from V and 1 base from J, leaving 18 bases between. The CDR3 is 18 amino acids. Germline-derived CDR1 and CDR2 are LGHDT and YNNKEL (reference sequence). CDR3 in amino acids: CASSQESSVRDFQETQYF. The CDR3, as DNA: TGTGCCAGCAGCCAAGAATCCAGCGTACGGGATTTCCAAGAGACCCAGTACTTC.

The chain recombines TRBV19 with TRBJ1-4, with D perhaps TRBD1 (5 bases). CDR1 LNHDA and CDR2 SQIVND come from the germline V gene (reference sequence). The ends were cut back, 5 bases at V and 0 bases at J, with 16 bases in the middle. This CDR3 has 17 amino acids. The CDR3 bases are TGTGCCAGTAGTCCCCAATCGGAGGGGCCAACTAATGAAAAACTGTTTTTT. It encodes CASSPQSEGPTNEKLFF.